Listed below are T cell receptor beta chains from one sample, sequenced in a study of PD-L1 blockade in urothelial cancer. Sequencing used immunoSEQ multiplex PCR; TCRdb keeps in-frame clones, though not all of them. The sample yields tens of thousands of clones, roughly 80% seen once. The sample here was PBMCs, taken around atezolizumab (anti-PD-L1) treatment. The receptors shown here come from a middle-aged man with urothelial cancer. The conserved cysteine and the conserved F or W are not part of the CDR3 here. For some rows the clone size is stated as once, few or many, or as a class when expanded; others skip it.

ASSRDRSGGQPQH,TRBJ1-5,TRBV7-2,NA
AWRLQGGPNQPQH,TRBJ1-5,TRBV30,NA
ASSYSSHLDTQY,TRBJ2-3,TRBV6-5,NA
ASSTDRGGTGELF,TRBJ2-2,TRBV27,NA
ASRARKDSPYEQY,TRBJ2-7,TRBV6-6,once
ASSARGATNEKLF,TRBJ1-4,TRBV25-1,NA
ASSLEASGGGRPF,TRBJ2-1,TRBV7-3,NA
ASSLGGGNTEAF,TRBJ1-1,TRBV11-3,NA
AISEREGLTDTQY,TRBJ2-3,TRBV10-3,once
ASSLSGGRAAGELF,TRBJ2-2,TRBV27,NA
ASSPTGGIGDEQF,TRBJ2-1,TRBV5-1,NA
ASSTRTSGRNTDTQY,TRBJ2-3,TRBV9,few
ASSQQDRVDSPLH,TRBJ1-6,TRBV4-1,NA
ASSQDIPGQGYNNEQF,TRBJ2-1,TRBV4-3,NA